These 31 T cell receptor beta chains were sequenced from one sample in a study of tumor and adjacent non-tumor tissue in lung cancer. RNA was extracted from bulk tissue without any cell sorting. TCRbeta libraries were built with three rounds of nested PCR, modified from ARM-PCR. One entry per CDR3 protein results from TCRdb running MiXCR on the multiplex PCR reads. In the table there are tens of thousands of distinct CDR3 sequences, 65% to 75% of which are singletons. The sequenced sample consisted of lung tumor tissue. These receptors were taken from a man in his 60s with non-small cell lung cancer.

Concerning this clonotype: Mismatch with germline at one junction end may stem from a read error. The gene calls are TRBV11-2 and TRBJ2-1; D is possibly TRBD1 (5 bases). The CDR3 has 16 amino acids. Germline V lookup: CDR1 SGHAT, CDR2 FQNNGV. CDR3 in DNA: TGTGCGAGCAGCTTAGATGCAGGGTTAGCCTACAATGAGCAGTTCTTC. Encoded protein: CASSLDAGLAYNEQFF.

This chain uses TRBV6-2 or TRBV6-3 with TRBJ1-5, with TRBD1 matching 8 bases. Germline CDR1 MNHEY, CDR2 SVGEGT. The V and J ends lost 9 bases and 6 bases, in that order; junction bases with no gene match: 10. This CDR3 has 14 residues. The CDR3 bases are TGTGCCAGTGACTTAGACAGGGGAATTCAGCCCCAGCATTTT. Encoded protein: CASDLDRGIQPQHF.

The chain combines TRBV11-2 with TRBJ2-1, with 8 bases lining up with TRBD2. Germline CDR1 is SGHAT and CDR2 is FQNNGV. The CDR3 is made up of 15 amino acids. After removal of 4 bases from V and 13 bases from J, the junction contained 15 bases not matched to a gene. Written as DNA, the CDR3 is TGTGCCAGCAGCTCCGTCGGCGGGAGGTCGAGTGACCAGTTCTTC. It encodes CASSSVGGRSSDQFF.

The V gene is TRBV11-1, the J gene TRBJ2-7; D may be TRBD2 (5 bases). Germline CDR1 is SGHAT and CDR2 is FQDESV (reference sequence). V lost 7 bases to trimming and J lost 2 bases, with 15 bases between them. The CDR3 totals 14 residues. CDR3 in DNA: TGTGCCAGCAACTTTCCCGGTAGCGCCTACGAGCAGTACTTC. Protein product: CASNFPGSAYEQYF.

Remarks on this clonotype: The CDR3 does not close with the conserved phenylalanine or tryptophan, likely indicating a read error. V gene TRBV29-1 combines with J gene TRBJ2-7; D may correspond to TRBD1 or TRBD2 (6 bases each). CDR1 is SQVTM, CDR2 ANQGSEA, per germline. The CDR3 extends over 10 amino acids. The CDR3 nucleotides are TGCAGCGTGGAAGAGGGGGGGCAGTACTCC. Amino acid sequence: CSVEEGGQYS.

This chain uses TRBV5-1 with TRBJ2-1; possible D gene TRBD2, 6 bases. Trimming left V 1 base short and J 1 base short, with 9 bases between. In germline, CDR1 is SGHRS, CDR2 YFSETQ. This CDR3 spans 15 amino acids. CDR3: CASSLTGDSYNEQFF. CDR3 nucleotides: TGCGCCAGCAGCTTGACGGGGGATTCCTACAATGAGCAGTTCTTC.

This clonotype was detected only a few times. Being one base from a much bigger clone, this may be a read error. The chain has TRBV12-3 or TRBV12-4 and TRBJ1-1; D remains unclear. This CDR3 has 13 residues. The CDR3 DNA follows: TGTGCCATCAGTCCCCGGAGAAACACTGAAGCTTTCTTT. As protein: CAISPRRNTEAFF.

Concerning this clonotype: With a much larger clone just one base away, this may be a read error. The CDR3, as DNA: TGTGTCAGCAGCTTAGGGGTAGGAGCCAAAAACATTCAGTACTTC. This translates into CVSSLGVGAKNIQYF. This sequence joins TRBV13 and TRBJ2-4, with a tentative D call TRBD1 (5 bases). Germline loops: CDR1 PRHDT, CDR2 FYEKMQ (reference sequence). The CDR3 is 15 residues long.

As concerns this clonotype: One junction end does not reproduce the germline sequence, and a read error may be involved. V usage is TRBV11-2 and J usage is TRBJ2-2; 8 nucleotides agree with TRBD2. Looked up from germline, CDR1 is SGHAT and CDR2 is FQNNGV. This CDR3 region has 15 residues. Written as DNA, the CDR3 is TGTGCCAGCAACCTGGAACAGCGGGAGTTGGGGGAGCGGTTTTTT. It specifies CASNLEQRELGERFF.

The chain employs TRBV11-2 and TRBJ2-7; unclear D gene. The CDR3 length is 12 residues. The germline V gene encodes CDR1 SGHAT and CDR2 FQNNGV. V shed 8 bases and J shed 8 bases, with 16 bases lying between them. The CDR3 here is CASRLDPCKQYF. The CDR3 DNA follows: TGTGCCAGCCGCCTGGATCCGTGCAAGCAGTACTTC. The variable domain in full, with the rest retrieved from reference TRBV11-2 and TRBJ2-7, is EAGVAQSPRYKIIEKRQSVAFWCNPISGHATLYWYQQILGQGPKLLIQFQNNGVVDDSQLPKDRFSAERLKGVDSTLKIQPAKLEDSAVYLCASRLDPCKQYFGPGTRLTVT.

Details on this clonotype: This may be a read error: a much more frequent sequence differs by one nucleotide. The chain is built from TRBV10-3 and TRBJ2-6; possibly TRBD1 for D (6 bases). Germline lookup yields CDR1 ENHRY and CDR2 SYGVKD. This CDR3 spans 16 amino acids. The CDR3 bases are TGTGCCATCAGTGACAGGGGAAGCTCTGGGACCAACGTCCTGACTTTC. This sequence encodes CAISDRGSSGTNVLTF.

The CDR3 DNA is TGTGCCAGCAGCCAGGATCGATCAACGGGAGTTTCTATAGATACGCAGTATTTT. This codes for CASSQDRSTGVSIDTQYF. The chain carries TRBV4-2 and TRBJ2-3, with D possibly matching TRBD2 (6 bases). The V and J ends lost 3 bases and 5 bases respectively, with 24 bases between them. This CDR3 has 18 amino acids. Germline CDR1 reads LGHNA; CDR2 reads YNFKEQ.

A remark on this clonotype: One end of the junction does not line up with germline, which may come from a read error. The chain combines TRBV12-3 or TRBV12-4 with TRBJ2-3, with no clear D. The CDR3 has 12 amino acids. CDR3 coding DNA: TGTGCCGGCGGACCACACACAGATACGCATTATTTT. Residues: CAGGPHTDTHYF.

Regarding this clonotype: Since no conserved phenylalanine or tryptophan closes the CDR3, a read error is the likely cause. V is TRBV20-1 and J is TRBJ2-7; TRBD1 matches at 7 bases. Germline V gene sequence: CDR1 DFQATT, CDR2 SNEGSKA (reference sequence). CDR3 length: 13 residues. The CDR3 sequence is CGATTGQAYEQYI. The CDR3 DNA follows: TGCGGTGCTACGACAGGGCAAGCCTACGAGCAGTACATC.

As to this clonotype: One junction end disagrees with the germline gene, perhaps due to a read error. This chain uses TRBV6-1 with TRBJ2-4; D gene unclear. The CDR3 spans 14 residues. CDR1 is MNHNS, CDR2 SASEGT, per germline. The DNA of the CDR3 is TGTGCCAGCAGTGAGTTGGAAGTCAAAAACATTCAGTATTTC. Translated, it gives CASSELEVKNIQYF.

This clonotype was seen many times. The gene calls are TRBV5-4 and TRBJ2-1; D call uncertain. The CDR3 length is 14 residues. Trimming shortened V by 4 bases and J by 5 bases, and 13 bases separated the two germline ends. Per the germline V gene, CDR1 is SGHNT and CDR2 is YYREEE (reference sequence). CDR3 in DNA: TGTGCCAGCAGCCCGACCTGGGCCAACAATGAGCAGTTCTTC. Translated: CASSPTWANNEQFF.

Notes on this clonotype: A much larger clonotype is one base distant, so this may be a read error. The gene calls are TRBV20-1 and TRBJ2-1, with 10 nucleotides matching TRBD1. This CDR3 contains 13 residues. Unmatched junction bases numbered 6, after V lost 5 bases and J lost 8 bases. Germline V CDR1 and CDR2: DFQATT, SNEGSKA (reference sequence). This chain's CDR3 is CSAAGQGYDEQFF. As DNA, the CDR3 is TGCAGTGCTGCGGGACAGGGGTATGATGAGCAGTTCTTC.

This clonotype was detected only once. A much larger clone differs by one base, so this may be a read error. This chain joins TRBV5-1 and TRBJ2-7; tentatively, D is TRBD2 (6 bases). Germline V gene sequence: CDR1 SGHRS, CDR2 YFSETQ. The CDR3 runs to 14 residues. This CDR3 is CSSSDSGSSYEQYF. The CDR3 DNA reads TGCTCCAGCAGCGATAGCGGTTCCTCCTACGAGCAGTACTTC.

This clonotype appeared many times. This chain links TRBV6-2 or TRBV6-3 with TRBJ2-7, with D unresolved. The V end lost 7 bases, the J end lost 1 base, and 20 bases lay between the germline ends. This CDR3 is built from 16 residues. In germline, CDR1 is MNHEY, CDR2 SVGEGT. The CDR3 DNA is TGTGCCAGCATTAAACACAGTGTACGAGGATCCTACGAGCAGTACTTC. Encoded protein: CASIKHSVRGSYEQYF.

This clonotype has more than one count but fewer than ten. Germline and junction disagree at one end, which may indicate a read error. The rearrangement links TRBV4-1 to TRBJ1-1; D call uncertain. CDR1 is MGHRA, CDR2 YSYEKL, per germline. The CDR3 is made up of 17 amino acids. CDR3 bases: TGCGCCAGTAGCCAACAAAGGATAGGGAAAAAAGTGATTGAAGCTTCCTTT. Encoded protein: CASSQQRIGKKVIEASF.

A remark on this clonotype: An end of the junction differs from the germline gene, which may be a read error. The chain has TRBV10-3 and TRBJ1-2; tentatively, D is TRBD1 (6 bases). Germline-derived CDR1 and CDR2 are ENHRY and SYGVKD. This CDR3 spans 14 amino acids. This CDR3 is CAIGPGQLNYGYTF. In nucleotides, the CDR3 is TGTGCCATCGGCCCAGGACAGCTTAACTATGGCTACACCTTT.

V gene TRBV4-1 combines with J gene TRBJ2-3; 7 nucleotides agree with TRBD1. CDR1 is MGHRA, CDR2 YSYEKL, per germline. V dropped 1 base and J dropped 6; count of bases not matched to a gene: 4. The CDR3 extends over 14 amino acids. CDR3 in DNA: TGCGCCAGCAGCCAAGCAGGGGGTAGTGATACGCAGTATTTT. Translating gives CASSQAGGSDTQYF.

The V call is TRBV12-3 or TRBV12-4, the J call TRBJ2-1; tentatively, D is TRBD2 (5 bases). The V end lost 9 bases, the J end lost 10 bases, and 19 bases lay between the germline ends. This CDR3 has 13 residues. The CDR3 loop is CASRWECTWEQFF. Written as DNA, the CDR3 is TGTGCCAGTAGATGGGAGTGTACATGGGAGCAGTTCTTC.

Worth noting for this clonotype: The germline gene is not matched at one end of the junction; a read error may be the cause. V is TRBV5-5 and J is TRBJ1-5; no firm D call. This CDR3 has 14 amino acids. Germline lookup yields CDR1 SGHKS and CDR2 YYEKEE (reference sequence). The CDR3 sequence: CASSVGLMNQPQHF. The DNA for the CDR3 is TGTGCCAGCAGCGTAGGACTGATGAATCAGCCCCAGCATTTC.

The V gene is TRBV12-3 or TRBV12-4, the J gene TRBJ2-5, with D tentatively TRBD2 (6 bases). There are 15 residues in the CDR3. V dropped 3 bases and J dropped 5 bases, with 16 bases sitting between them. Here the CDR3 reads CASSFSGGTGETQYF. CDR3 in DNA: TGTGCCAGCAGTTTCAGTGGGGGGACCGGGGAGACCCAGTACTTC.

In the case of this clonotype: The CDR3 carries no conserved terminal phenylalanine or tryptophan, so it likely arises from a read error. The chain has TRBV11-2 and TRBJ2-5; D remains unclear. The germline V gene encodes CDR1 SGHAT and CDR2 FQNNGV. This CDR3 has 12 residues. Here the CDR3 DNA reads TGTACCAGCAGCTTAGTCCAAGAGACCCAGTACTTA. Protein: CTSSLVQETQYL.

Concerning this clonotype itself: A junction end diverges from the germline sequence, so it may reflect a read error. The chain is built from TRBV5-6 and TRBJ2-3, with a possible D match to TRBD1 (5 bases). Per the germline V gene, CDR1 is SGHDT and CDR2 is YYEEEE. This CDR3 has 15 amino acids. For the CDR3, the DNA is TGTGGCAGCAGCATGGGGCTGGGAATGTCTGATACGCTGTATTTT. This encodes CGSSMGLGMSDTLYF.

About this clonotype: This may stem from a read error, because a much larger clone lies one nucleotide away. This chain links TRBV28 with TRBJ2-6, with 8 nucleotides matching TRBD1. The germline V gene has CDR1 MDHEN and CDR2 SYDVKM. The CDR3 has 15 residues. The CDR3 reads CTSSPTGAGANVLTF. In DNA form, the CDR3 reads TGTACCAGCAGTCCGACAGGGGCCGGGGCCAACGTCCTGACTTTC.

As concerns this clonotype: A clone one base away is much larger, so this may be a read error. This chain joins TRBV20-1 and TRBJ2-3; no reliable D call. The CDR3 is 14 amino acids. Germline values: CDR1 DFQATT, CDR2 SNEGSKA (reference sequence). The CDR3 bases are TGCACTGCTAGAGATAGGCAGGTACCAGATACGCAGTATTTT. Its translation is CTARDRQVPDTQYF.

Concerning this clonotype itself: Just one base apart from a much larger clone, this may be a read error. The chain joins TRBV25-1 to TRBJ1-2, with 10 bases aligning to TRBD1. The CDR3 extends over 17 amino acids. Germline V gene data show CDR1 as MGHDK and CDR2 as SYGVNS. As DNA, the CDR3 is TGTGCCAGCAGTGGATTACCGGGACAGGGGCTATACTATGGCTACATCTTC. It codes for CASSGLPGQGLYYGYIF.

The V gene is TRBV11-1, the J gene TRBJ2-2; 7 bases line up with TRBD1. The CDR3 sequence is 15 residues long. V shed 7 bases and J 4 bases; nucleotides not matched to a gene: 9. Germline V CDR1 and CDR2: SGHAT, FQDESV (reference sequence). CDR3 in DNA: TGTGCCAGCAACAACAGGGGAGAGAGCACCGGGGAGCTGTTTTTT. This encodes CASNNRGESTGELFF.